This entry is about one T cell receptor (beta chain). No antigen is known for it. This record belongs to a study of CD8+ T cells in alopecia areata. Overall study results and limits: Especially in alopecia totalis/universalis, lesional scalp showed greater clonality than normal scalp did. While tofacitinib was given, many expanded lesional clones persisted in scalp and blood.

Treatment in this sample: oral pan-JAK inhibitor, 5-10 mg twice daily. RNA, once extracted, was reverse transcribed into cDNA for use as the sequencing template. Here immunoSEQ multiplex PCR was the method, and the copy in TCRdb shows in-frame clones only, minus some. Of roughly 190,000 clones in the sample, 60% to 70% are singletons; the top ten hold 3% to 3.5%. Sequenced material: CD4+ T cells sorted from blood, taken at week 4, from a patient treated with tofacitinib. The source of this sequence is a human donor with alopecia areata.

CDR3 nucleotides: TGTGCCAGCAGCGCGATTCTAGGGCAAGAGACCCAGTACTTC. Amino acids: CASSAILGQETQYF. The V call is TRBV9, the J call TRBJ2-5, with D unclear. V lost 3 bases, J lost 2 bases, and 11 bases lay in between. Per the germline V gene, CDR1 is SGDLS and CDR2 is YYNGEE. This CDR3 contains 14 residues.